The 26 T cell receptor beta chains below all came from one sample that was sequenced in a study of T cells in Graves' hyperthyroidism and ophthalmopathy. Researchers amplified the TCR beta CDR3 regions from RNA transcripts. First-round RT-PCR with HTBI primers amplified the TCR CDR3 region. TCRdb fed the multiplex PCR reads into MiXCR, producing one record per CDR3 protein. The repertoire has hundreds of thousands of distinct CDR3 sequences, 16% of them found once; the top ten carry roughly 3.4%. Sequencing input: blood. These receptors all stem from a woman aged 40-49 years with Graves' ophthalmopathy.

As concerns this clonotype: At one of its ends the junction is not consistent with the germline gene, which may arise from a read error. This chain's CDR3 is CAGSLTQGTTGELFF. CDR3 DNA sequence: TGTGCCGGCAGTCTGACTCAGGGGACCACCGGGGAGCTGTTTTTT. V is TRBV6-2 or TRBV6-3 and J is TRBJ2-2; weak D call: TRBD1 (6 bases). This CDR3 is 15 amino acids long. Germline CDR1 reads MNHEY; CDR2 reads SVGEGT.

The chain has TRBV12-3 or TRBV12-4 and TRBJ2-5; 11 bases map to TRBD2. The CDR3 covers 16 residues. The junction had 5 bases not matched to a gene; V was cut back by 0 bases and J by 5 bases. This CDR3 reads CASSLASGRVYETQYF. CDR3 DNA: TGTGCCAGCAGTTTAGCTAGCGGGAGGGTTTACGAGACCCAGTACTTC.

This clonotype was recorded at least ten times. The chain links TRBV11-2 to TRBJ2-1; maybe TRBD2 (6 bases). The CDR3 consists of 16 residues. V was cut by 1 base and J by 3 bases, with 13 bases left in between. Germline lookup yields CDR1 SGHAT and CDR2 FQNNGV. CDR3 sequence: CASSLGARTIYNEQFF. The CDR3, as DNA: TGTGCCAGCAGCTTAGGCGCTAGGACTATCTACAATGAGCAGTTCTTC.

This chain links TRBV6-1 with TRBJ2-1; D might be TRBD1 or TRBD2, each matching 5 bases. V dropped 6 bases and J dropped 5 bases, with 14 bases sitting between them. The CDR3 totals 14 residues. Germline values: CDR1 MNHNS, CDR2 SASEGT. CDR3: CASSPIGANNEQFF. The CDR3 DNA sequence: TGTGCCAGCAGCCCTATCGGGGCTAACAATGAGCAGTTCTTC.

This clonotype has just a few counts. The chain links TRBV20-1 to TRBJ1-5; 7 bases align to TRBD1. The germline V gene has CDR1 DFQATT and CDR2 SNEGSKA (reference sequence). The CDR3 is 14 residues long. The trim removed 0 bases at V and 3 bases at J, leaving 2 bases unmatched. The CDR3 DNA reads as TGCAGTGCTAGAGAGGGGACAGTCAATCAGCCCCAGCATTTT. Translated, it gives CSAREGTVNQPQHF.

This chain joins TRBV18 and TRBJ2-7, with unresolved D. Trimming took 2 bases from V and 0 from J, leaving 8 bases between them. The germline gives CDR1 KGHSH, CDR2 LQKENI. This CDR3 is built from 14 residues. The CDR3 nucleotides read TGTGCCAGCTCACCAGGTTCGATCTCCTACGAGCAGTACTTC. Translating gives CASSPGSISYEQYF. Full variable domain (outside the CDR3, taken from reference TRBV18 and TRBJ2-7): NAGVMQNPRHLVRRRGQEARLRCSPMKGHSHVYWYRQLPEEGLKFMVYLQKENIIDESGMPKERFSAEFPKEGPSILRIQQVVRGDSAAYFCASSPGSISYEQYFGPGTRLTVT.

The V call is TRBV19, the J call TRBJ1-2; D gene uncertain. V was trimmed by 9 bases and J by 9 bases, leaving 17 bases between them. Germline V gives CDR1 LNHDA, CDR2 SQIVND (reference sequence). This CDR3 is 12 amino acids long. This chain's CDR3 is CASNTEPSSYTF. In DNA, the CDR3 is TGTGCCAGCAACACAGAGCCGTCGAGCTACACCTTC.

This clonotype was counted a few times. A much more abundant neighbour one base away suggests this may be a read error. The J gene is TRBJ2-1, the V gene TRBV28; no clear D gene. There are 12 residues in the CDR3. The V gene's germline CDR1 is MDHEN and CDR2 SYDVKM. The CDR3 sequence: CASSLKGNERFF. Written as DNA, the CDR3 is TGTGCCAGCAGTTTAAAGGGAAATGAGCGGTTCTTC.

The chain carries TRBV12-3 or TRBV12-4 and TRBJ2-1; 7 bases are shared with TRBD1. The CDR3 is made up of 13 amino acids. The junction had 6 bases not matched to a gene; V was cut back by 5 bases and J by 8 bases. This chain's CDR3 is CASSLTGLHEQFF. The DNA of the CDR3 is TGTGCCAGCAGTCTGACAGGGCTCCATGAGCAGTTCTTC.

In this sample, this clonotype turned up a few times. The genes are TRBV20-1 and TRBJ1-3; TRBD1 is a possible D gene (5 bases). Germline CDR1 is DFQATT and CDR2 is SNEGSKA (reference sequence). CDR3 length: 13 amino acids. Trimming stripped 5 bases from V and 0 bases from J, with 8 bases between. This CDR3 reads CSAGGGSGNTIYF. The CDR3 DNA is TGCAGTGCTGGGGGGGGCTCTGGAAACACCATATATTTT.

This clonotype showed up just a few times. The chain has TRBV20-1 and TRBJ2-2; 11 bases are a match to TRBD1. The CDR3 consists of 15 residues. Per germline, CDR1 DFQATT and CDR2 SNEGSKA (reference sequence). Trimming at V came to 4 bases and at J to 3 bases, leaving 4 bases not matched to a gene. CDR3 DNA sequence: TGCAGTGCTACGGACAGGGGGCTCGACACCGGGGAGCTGTTTTTT. Protein: CSATDRGLDTGELFF.

At least ten counts were recorded for this clonotype. The CDR3 sequence is CASSPVANSPLHF. The CDR3 DNA is TGTGCCAGCTCCCCGGTTGCGAATTCACCCCTCCACTTT. The chain employs TRBV2 and TRBJ1-6; D not certain. This CDR3 region has 13 residues. The V end was cut by 8 bases, the J end by 7 bases, with 12 bases between. Germline lookup yields CDR1 SNHLY and CDR2 FYNNEI.

In this sample, this clonotype turned up many times. V usage is TRBV6-1 and J usage is TRBJ1-1, with D unclear. CDR1 is MNHNS, CDR2 SASEGT, per germline. The V gene lost 7 bases and the J gene lost 0 bases, with 12 bases spanning the gap. CDR3 length: 14 amino acids. CDR3 in amino acids: CASTDGAMNTEAFF. CDR3 nucleotides: TGTGCCAGCACCGACGGAGCCATGAACACTGAAGCTTTCTTT.

The rearrangement links TRBV7-3 to TRBJ2-1; 14 bases align to TRBD2. Germline CDR1 reads SGHTA; CDR2 reads FQGTGA. The CDR3 extends over 16 amino acids. The ends lost 1 base at V and 9 bases at J; junction bases unmatched: 5. CDR3 protein: CASSLRGLAGVFEQFF. CDR3 DNA sequence: TGTGCCAGCAGCTTAAGGGGACTAGCGGGAGTATTTGAGCAGTTCTTC.

This clonotype has more than one count but fewer than ten. The rearrangement links TRBV28 to TRBJ1-4; D is possibly TRBD1 (5 bases). Trimming took off 3 bases at V and 6 bases at J, with 11 bases between the two ends. CDR1 is MDHEN, CDR2 SYDVKM, per germline. This CDR3 has 14 amino acids. Written as DNA, the CDR3 is TGTGCCAGCAGTTTTCTCAGGGATGATGAAAAACTGTTTTTT. It yields the protein CASSFLRDDEKLFF.

This sequence joins TRBV7-9 and TRBJ1-2; D uncertain. The germline V gene encodes CDR1 SEHNR and CDR2 FQNEAQ (reference sequence). CDR3 length: 16 residues. Deletions cut 4 bases from V and 4 bases from J, with 19 bases between. The DNA for the CDR3 is TGTGCCAGCAGCTCCCCCCTTGGCCCGGCGGGCTATGGCTACACCTTC. It is translated as CASSSPLGPAGYGYTF.

This clonotype was observed many times. The rearrangement links TRBV30 to TRBJ2-3; TRBD2 agrees at 8 bases. Germline-derived CDR1 and CDR2 are GTSNPN and SVGIG (reference sequence). The CDR3 contains 11 residues. J was trimmed by 11 bases and V by 2 bases; bases with no gene match: 3. CDR3 protein: CAWSSAGGQYF. CDR3 nucleotides: TGTGCCTGGAGTTCTGCGGGGGGGCAGTATTTT.

The chain couples TRBV7-2 to TRBJ2-3, with D possibly TRBD2 on 6 matching bases. Germline values: CDR1 SGHTA, CDR2 FQGNSA. The CDR3 is 15 amino acids. V gave up 5 bases and J gave up 6 bases, with 18 bases separating them. The CDR3 DNA reads TGTGCCAGCAGCACCCAGACGGCGGGAACCGATACGCAGTATTTT. It yields the protein CASSTQTAGTDTQYF.

At least ten counts were recorded for this clonotype. This rearrangement joins TRBV6-1 to TRBJ2-3, with 10 bases aligning to TRBD2. Germline trimming cut 1 base from V and 2 bases from J; bases unmatched to any gene: 3. The CDR3 covers 16 residues. Germline values: CDR1 MNHNS, CDR2 SASEGT. The CDR3 region is CASSEGSGGATDTQYF. The CDR3 DNA reads TGTGCCAGCAGTGAAGGGAGCGGGGGGGCCACAGATACGCAGTATTTT.

This clonotype was picked up many times. This chain joins TRBV5-1 and TRBJ1-2; D remains ambiguous. Trimming left V 3 bases short and J 0 bases short, with 6 bases between. The germline CDR1 and CDR2 sequences are SGHRS and YFSETQ. The CDR3 runs to 13 residues. The CDR3 reads CASSSTANYGYTF. In DNA, the CDR3 is TGCGCCAGCAGCTCCACGGCTAACTATGGCTACACCTTC.

There are a few counts of this clonotype. The chain recombines TRBV4-1 with TRBJ2-1, with 8 bases matching TRBD1. Germline V gene lookup returns CDR1 MGHRA and CDR2 YSYEKL. This CDR3 contains 18 residues. V was clipped by 0 bases and J by 3 bases; unmatched bases: 10. CDR3 coding DNA: TGCGCCAGCAGCCAAGAACCTACAGGGGGATGGTACTACAATGAGCAGTTCTTC. Residues: CASSQEPTGGWYYNEQFF.

This clonotype was recorded at least ten times. The V and J genes are TRBV30 and TRBJ2-5, with TRBD2 identical over 7 bases. Germline V gene data show CDR1 as GTSNPN and CDR2 as SVGIG (reference sequence). This CDR3 is 13 amino acids long. Trimming cost V 2 bases and J 5 bases; bases outside gene matches: 5. The CDR3 DNA reads as TGTGCCTGGAGTTTGGGGGGGGTGGAGACCCAGTACTTC. Translated: CAWSLGGVETQYF. Looking up the rest from reference TRBV30 and TRBJ2-5 gives the full variable domain: SQTIHQWPATLVQPVGSPLSLECTVEGTSNPNLYWYRQAAGRGLQLLFYSVGIGQISSEVPQNLSASRPQDRQFILSSKKLLLSDSGFYLCAWSLGGVETQYFGPGTRLLVL.

This clonotype has ten or more counts. This rearrangement joins TRBV11-2 to TRBJ2-1, with D possibly matching TRBD1 (5 bases). The germline V gene has CDR1 SGHAT and CDR2 FQNNGV. Trimming left V 5 bases short and J 8 bases short, with 19 bases between. The CDR3 is 15 residues long. DNA of the CDR3: TGTGCCAGCAGCCCCTGGGGCAGCGAGCAGCATGAGCAGTTCTTC. Protein product: CASSPWGSEQHEQFF.

The CDR3 is CASSSLRAPGEEAFF. The CDR3 DNA sequence: TGCGCCAGCAGCTCACTCCGGGCCCCGGGCGAGGAAGCTTTCTTT. The chain uses TRBV5-1 and TRBJ1-1; D is uncertain. The V and J ends lost 3 bases and 8 bases respectively, with 20 bases between them. The CDR3 loop spans 15 amino acids. Germline CDR1 and CDR2: SGHRS and YFSETQ.

This clonotype occurred many times. The J gene is TRBJ2-1, the V gene TRBV7-9, with 14 bases aligning to TRBD2. This CDR3 contains 18 residues. The J segment lost 2 bases and the V segment lost 5 bases, leaving 8 bases of the junction unmatched. Germline lookup yields CDR1 SEHNR and CDR2 FQNEAQ (reference sequence). CDR3 region: CASSPRLAGGPPYNEQFF. The CDR3 DNA reads as TGTGCCAGCAGCCCCCGACTAGCGGGAGGGCCCCCCTACAATGAGCAGTTCTTC.

This clonotype was seen a handful of times. V and J are TRBV20-1 and TRBJ2-2; 7 bases are shared with TRBD2. CDR3 length: 19 amino acids. Looked up from germline, CDR1 is DFQATT and CDR2 is SNEGSKA (reference sequence). Unmatched junction bases numbered 18, after V lost 3 bases and J lost 2 bases. CDR3 sequence reads: CSARPSGAPKKDNTGELFF. DNA of the CDR3: TGCAGTGCTAGGCCTAGCGGAGCGCCCAAAAAAGACAACACCGGGGAGCTGTTTTTT.